This is a list of T cell receptor beta chains from one sample in a study of post-analysis software for immune sequencing data. TCRdb used MiXCR to reprocess the PCR reads, holding one entry per CDR3 protein. Of 350,000 to 450,000 distinct CDR3 sequences in the sample, less than 35% were seen once. Sequences were obtained from blood. These receptors originate from a girl aged 5 to 17 with multiple sclerosis. Both conserved end residues are part of each CDR3. Fields, in order: V gene, clone size, D gene, J gene, CDR3 protein, CDR3 DNA. The D gene is left open where the match is weak. Clone size is stated in some rows and not others, as once, few, many or a class when expanded.

TRBV7-3	NA	NA	TRBJ1-1	CASSLGPQGYTEAFF	TGTGCCAGCAGCTTGGGGCCTCAGGGGTACACTGAAGCTTTCTTT
TRBV29-1	NA	TRBD1	TRBJ1-1	CSGMTGRTEAFF	TGCAGCGGGATGACAGGGAGAACTGAAGCTTTCTTT
TRBV6-5	NA	TRBD1	TRBJ1-2	CASSYRWDRGYTF	TGTGCCAGCAGTTACCGATGGGACAGGGGCTACACCTTC
TRBV5-1	few	NA	TRBJ2-5	CASRDPAVRETQYF	TGCGCCAGCCGGGACCCAGCCGTCCGGGAGACCCAGTACTTC
TRBV7-8	many	TRBD2	TRBJ2-3	CASSPPRGGTSGVYPMDTQYF	TGTGCCAGCAGCCCCCCCCGTGGGGGGACTAGCGGGGTCTACCCAATGGATACGCAGTATTTT
TRBV20-1	many	TRBD2	TRBJ2-3	CSAHSGGTGTDTQYF	TGCAGTGCTCATTCCGGGGGGACTGGTACAGATACGCAGTATTTT
TRBV20-1	few	NA	TRBJ2-1	CSVESGTSHEQFF	TGCAGTGTTGAGTCCGGGACCTCCCATGAGCAGTTCTTC
TRBV3-1	few	NA	TRBJ1-2	CASSQQSASSYTF	TGTGCCAGCAGCCAACAGAGTGCTAGTAGCTACACCTTC
TRBV10-3	few	NA	TRBJ1-2	CAISEALIGGLYGYTF	TGTGCCATCAGTGAGGCCCTCATCGGAGGGCTCTATGGCTACACCTTC
TRBV7-9	NA	TRBD1	TRBJ1-2	CASSLAEQGIYTF	TGTGCCAGCAGCTTAGCCGAACAGGGGATCTACACCTTC
TRBV29-1	few	TRBD1	TRBJ1-1	CSVAETGGAEAFF	TGCAGCGTCGCTGAGACAGGGGGCGCGGAAGCTTTCTTT
TRBV7-9	NA	TRBD1	TRBJ2-5	CASSSVSTGPETQYF	TGTGCCAGCAGCTCTGTTTCGACAGGGCCGGAGACCCAGTACTTC
TRBV7-2	few	NA	TRBJ2-7	CASSRDTDSYEQYF	TGTGCCAGCAGCAGGGACACAGACTCCTACGAGCAGTACTTC
TRBV12-3/TRBV12-4	NA	NA	TRBJ1-2	CASSLALLGGYTF	TGTGCCAGCAGTTTAGCCCTATTGGGAGGCTACACCTTC
TRBV9	few	TRBD2	TRBJ2-5	CASSGRAGEETQYF	TGTGCCAGCAGCGGTCGAGCGGGGGAAGAGACCCAGTACTTC
TRBV7-9	NA	NA	TRBJ2-1	CASNGRQSSYNEQFF	TGTGCCAGCAACGGACGACAGAGCTCCTACAATGAGCAGTTCTTC
TRBV6-1	many	TRBD1	TRBJ2-7	CASSTGTGAYYEQYF	TGTGCCAGCAGTACAGGGACAGGGGCGTACTACGAGCAGTACTTC
TRBV6-6	few	NA	TRBJ2-2	CASSPVGAGTRELFF	TGTGCCAGCAGTCCCGTGGGGGCAGGGACTAGGGAGCTGTTTTTT
TRBV12-3/TRBV12-4	NA	NA	TRBJ1-2	CASSLAGGEDGYTF	TGTGCCAGCAGTTTGGCCGGGGGGGAGGATGGCTACACCTTC
TRBV12-3/TRBV12-4	NA	TRBD2	TRBJ2-3	CASSFISGSTDTQYF	TGTGCCAGCAGTTTTATTAGCGGGAGCACAGATACGCAGTATTTT
TRBV4-3	NA	NA	TRBJ1-1	CASSQVSIPGFEAFF	TGCGCCAGCAGCCAAGTGTCCATCCCCGGGTTTGAAGCTTTCTTT
TRBV5-1	NA	NA	TRBJ1-4	CASNEGQGGEKLFF	TGCGCCAGCAACGAAGGGCAGGGAGGTGAAAAACTGTTTTTT
TRBV5-1	few	TRBD2	TRBJ2-5	CASSSGLASETQYF	TGCGCCAGCAGCTCAGGACTAGCGTCCGAGACCCAGTACTTC
TRBV20-1	NA	NA	TRBJ1-3	CSARAPGGGNTIYF	TGCAGTGCTAGAGCTCCCGGTGGCGGGAACACCATATATTTT
TRBV9	few	TRBD2	TRBJ2-1	CASSPGGSGGPNYNEQFF	TGTGCCAGCAGCCCAGGGGGTAGCGGGGGCCCTAACTACAATGAGCAGTTCTTC
TRBV5-1	NA	NA	TRBJ2-4	CASSLPGNIQYF	TGCGCCAGCAGCTTGCCTGGAAACATTCAGTACTTC
TRBV7-9	NA	NA	TRBJ2-1	CASSPHSNYNEQFF	TGTGCCAGCAGCCCCCATTCAAATTACAATGAGCAGTTCTTC
TRBV20-1	NA	TRBD2	TRBJ2-4	CSAGASGSLGNEQYF	TGCAGTGCTGGGGCTAGCGGGAGTCTAGGCAATGAGCAGTACTTC
TRBV6-5	NA	NA	TRBJ1-6	CASTNDRRNSPLHF	TGTGCCAGCACCAACGACAGGAGGAATTCACCCCTCCACTTT
TRBV28	NA	NA	TRBJ1-5	CASSVPGRPNQPQHF	TGTGCCAGCAGTGTCCCGGGACGGCCAAATCAACCCCAGCATTTT
TRBV5-6	few	NA	TRBJ2-7	CASSLIHSSYEQYF	TGTGCCAGCAGCTTAATCCACAGCTCCTACGAGCAGTACTTC
TRBV27	NA	NA	TRBJ1-6	CASTQSSYNSPLHF	TGTGCCAGCACCCAGAGCTCCTATAATTCACCCCTCCACTTT
TRBV19	NA	NA	TRBJ1-5	CASSILGARNQPQHF	TGTGCCAGTAGTATTCTGGGGGCAAGGAATCAGCCCCAGCATTTT
TRBV20-1	once	NA	TRBJ2-3	CSARGGTGTDTQYF	TGCAGTGCTAGGGGGGGTACAGGAACAGATACGCAGTATTTT
TRBV18	NA	TRBD1	TRBJ1-1	CVSSGQGENTEAFF	TGTGTCAGCTCGGGACAGGGGGAGAACACTGAAGCTTTCTTT
TRBV7-2	few	TRBD2	TRBJ2-7	CASSAEGLAGYSYEQYF	TGTGCCAGCAGCGCCGAGGGACTAGCGGGGTATTCCTACGAGCAGTACTTC
TRBV3-1	few	NA	TRBJ2-7	CASSHQTPSYEQYF	TGTGCCAGCAGCCACCAGACACCCTCCTACGAGCAGTACTTC
TRBV29-1	few	NA	TRBJ2-3	CSVEVLYTDTQYF	TGCAGCGTTGAAGTGCTCTACACAGATACGCAGTATTTT
TRBV6-2/TRBV6-3	few	TRBD1	TRBJ2-6	CASSPGQGVTGANVLTF	TGTGCCAGCAGTCCGGGACAGGGAGTTACTGGGGCCAACGTCCTGACTTTC
TRBV3-1	NA	NA	TRBJ1-6	CASSHPRGLGSPLHF	TGTGCCAGCAGCCACCCCCGGGGTTTAGGTTCACCCCTCCACTTT
TRBV29-1	NA	TRBD1	TRBJ2-3	CSVAQGTSTDTQYF	TGCAGCGTTGCACAGGGGACAAGCACAGATACGCAGTATTTT
TRBV4-1	NA	NA	TRBJ2-5	CASSQRGWLQETQYF	TGCGCCAGCAGCCAAAGGGGTTGGCTACAAGAGACCCAGTACTTC
TRBV18	few	TRBD1	TRBJ2-6	CASSPVTGTAGANVLTF	TGTGCCAGCTCACCGGTGACAGGGACGGCTGGGGCCAACGTCCTGACTTTC
TRBV6-1	NA	NA	TRBJ1-1	CASRTRESGGTEAFF	TGTGCCAGCAGGACGAGGGAGTCGGGCGGGACTGAAGCTTTCTTT
TRBV7-6	few	NA	TRBJ1-1	CASRMDGNTEAFF	TGTGCCAGCAGGATGGACGGAAACACTGAAGCTTTCTTT
TRBV20-1	NA	TRBD1	TRBJ2-1	CSKQSITGAHEQFF	TGCAGCAAGCAGAGTATAACAGGGGCCCATGAGCAGTTCTTC
TRBV5-1	NA	NA	TRBJ2-1	CASSLGPARSYNEQFF	TGCGCCAGCAGCTTGGGTCCAGCAAGGTCCTACAATGAGCAGTTCTTC
TRBV27	NA	TRBD1	TRBJ2-7	CASSLLRGTGYEQYF	TGTGCCAGCAGTTTATTACGCGGGACAGGGTACGAGCAGTACTTC
TRBV29-1	NA	NA	TRBJ2-2	CSVGTTINTGELFF	TGCAGCGTTGGAACGACCATCAACACCGGGGAGCTGTTTTTT
TRBV3-1	NA	NA	TRBJ2-5	CASSPSGGWETQYF	TGTGCCAGCAGCCCGAGTGGGGGCTGGGAGACCCAGTACTTC
TRBV20-1	NA	TRBD2	TRBJ2-7	CSATGTSSYEQYF	TGCAGTGCTACAGGGACTAGCTCCTACGAGCAGTACTTC
TRBV6-5	many	NA	TRBJ2-7	CASSYASGARVFRQYF	TGTGCCAGCAGTTACGCGTCGGGGGCTAGAGTTTTCAGGCAGTACTTC
TRBV7-2	NA	TRBD2	TRBJ2-1	CASSFGSGGTYNEQFF	TGTGCCAGCAGCTTTGGCAGCGGGGGAACCTACAATGAGCAGTTCTTC
TRBV29-1	NA	TRBD2	TRBJ2-2	CSVVRGEVSTGGLFF	TGCAGCGTTGTGCGGGGGGAGGTTTCCACCGGGGGGCTGTTTTTT
TRBV6-5	NA	NA	TRBJ1-5	CASSYEAGYQPQHF	TGTGCCAGCAGTTACGAGGCAGGGTATCAGCCCCAGCATTTT